The count of the clone carrying this T cell receptor (beta chain) is one. The data were taken from a study of blood T cell repertoires in COVID-19. Turning to the study itself: Samples taken during acute and convalescent COVID-19 were collected in the United States, Italy and Spain.

Original handling: Estimation of nucleated cell counts relied on the amplification of reference gene primers. Assay: immunoSEQ multiplex PCR; the TCRdb copy retains only in-frame clones and omits some. V, J and clone size derive from that table, while D and trimming were established from the DNA sequence. In the table there are over 200,000 clones, 75% to 90% of which are singletons. Trimming at V came to 6 bases and at J to 3 bases, leaving 8 bases not matched to a gene. In germline, CDR1 is MNHEY, CDR2 SVGAGI. This CDR3 has 14 amino acids. This clonotype was obtained from a human donor in a cohort sampled during active COVID-19. The sequenced material came from peripheral blood. This chain connects TRBV6-5 to TRBJ2-7; 7 positions agree with TRBD1. CDR3: CASSPYWDSYEQYF. Written as DNA, the CDR3 is TGTGCCAGCAGCCCATATTGGGACAGCTACGAGCAGTACTTC.